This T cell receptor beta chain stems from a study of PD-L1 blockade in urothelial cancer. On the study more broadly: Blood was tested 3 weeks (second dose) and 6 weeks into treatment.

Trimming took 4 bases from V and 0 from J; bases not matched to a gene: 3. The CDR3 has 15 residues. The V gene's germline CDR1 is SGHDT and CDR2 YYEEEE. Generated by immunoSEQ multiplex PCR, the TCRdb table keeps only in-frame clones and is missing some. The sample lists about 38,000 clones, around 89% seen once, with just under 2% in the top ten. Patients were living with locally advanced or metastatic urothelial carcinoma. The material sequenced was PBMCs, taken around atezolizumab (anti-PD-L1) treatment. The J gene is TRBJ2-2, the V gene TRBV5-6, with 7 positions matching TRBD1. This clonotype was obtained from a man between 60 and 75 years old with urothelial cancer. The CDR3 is CASSLQGTNTGELFF. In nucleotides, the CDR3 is TGTGCCAGCAGCCTACAGGGGACGAACACCGGGGAGCTGTTTTTT. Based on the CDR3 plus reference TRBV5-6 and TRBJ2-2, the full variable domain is DAGVTQSPTHLIKTRGQQVTLRCSPKSGHDTVSWYQQALGQGPQFIFQYYEEEERQRGNFPDRFSGHQFPNYSSELNVNALLLGDSALYLCASSLQGTNTGELFFGEGSRLTVL.